This is a list of T cell receptor beta chains from one sample in a study of OX40 agonist ivuxolimab in advanced cancers. Produced via immunoSEQ multiplex PCR; TCRdb's table is partial and in-frame only. The table has several thousand clones, roughly 73% seen once. The sequences come from CD4+ or CD8+ T cells sorted from blood, collected in a trial of the OX40 agonist ivuxolimab. The receptors here all came from an adult with an advanced solid tumor such as melanoma, head and neck, liver or kidney cancer. Both conserved end residues are part of each CDR3. D genes are given only for firm matches. Clone size is stated in some rows and not others, as once, few, many or a class when expanded.

d_gene,abundance,j_gene,v_gene,CDR3aa,CDR3nt
TRBD1,.,TRBJ2-7,TRBV7-2,CASSLTGGSYEQYF,TGTGCCAGCAGCTTAACAGGGGGCTCCTACGAGCAGTACTTC
.,.,TRBJ1-2,TRBV4-1,CASSPPTTAMSYTF,TGCGCCAGCAGCCCCCCGACGACCGCTATGAGCTACACCTTC
.,.,TRBJ1-2,TRBV30,CAWRDGWGGYTF,TGTGCCTGGAGGGATGGCTGGGGTGGCTACACCTTC
TRBD2,.,TRBJ2-3,TRBV4-1,CASSQGNRGGPDTQYF,TGCGCCAGCAGCCAAGGAAACCGGGGGGGCCCAGATACGCAGTATTTT
.,.,TRBJ2-5,TRBV9,CASSNLGTLQETQYF,TGTGCCAGCAGTAACTTAGGCACCCTACAAGAGACCCAGTACTTC
.,.,TRBJ1-6,TRBV9,CASSVGWTLSSPLHF,TGTGCCAGCAGCGTAGGTTGGACACTTAGTTCACCCCTCCACTTT
.,.,TRBJ1-6,TRBV4-1,CASSQDWRTHSPLHF,TGCGCCAGCAGCCAAGATTGGCGGACCCATTCACCCCTCCACTTT
.,few,TRBJ2-7,TRBV7-2,CASSPLRAGLYEQYF,TGTGCCAGCAGCCCGTTGCGGGCGGGCCTCTACGAGCAGTACTTC
.,.,TRBJ1-1,TRBV6-6,CASLGGTEAFF,TGTGCCAGCCTGGGGGGCACTGAAGCTTTCTTT
.,few,TRBJ2-2,TRBV4-1,CASSQLKDLGTGELFF,TGCGCCAGCAGCCAGCTTAAGGATTTGGGCACCGGGGAGCTGTTTTTT
.,.,TRBJ2-3,TRBV5-5,CASSWTLTDTQYF,TGTGCCAGCAGCTGGACTCTCACAGATACGCAGTATTTT
.,.,TRBJ2-2,TRBV7-9,CASLNTGELFF,TGTGCCAGTCTAAACACCGGGGAGCTGTTTTTT
TRBD2,.,TRBJ2-1,TRBV29-1,CSQPGGANEQFF,TGCAGCCAGCCCGGGGGGGCAAATGAGCAGTTCTTC
TRBD2,.,TRBJ2-1,TRBV2,CASRQPTGHPLALVNYNEQFF,TGTGCCAGCAGGCAACCGACTGGGCACCCACTAGCGCTGGTAAACTACAATGAGCAGTTCTTC
TRBD1,many,TRBJ1-1,TRBV2,CASSTGTVNTEAFF,TGTGCCAGCAGTACCGGGACAGTAAACACTGAAGCTTTCTTT
.,once,TRBJ1-5,TRBV6-6,CASMAWGFGNQPQHF,TGTGCCAGCATGGCGTGGGGGTTTGGCAATCAGCCCCAGCATTTT
.,.,TRBJ2-3,TRBV7-6,CASSPRLSTDTQYF,TGTGCCAGCAGCCCAAGGCTAAGCACAGATACGCAGTATTTT
.,.,TRBJ2-7,TRBV6-6,CASSYPLASTYEQYF,TGTGCCAGCAGTTACCCCCTCGCTAGCACCTACGAGCAGTACTTC
.,.,TRBJ2-5,TRBV29-1,CSVGAGTQYF,TGCAGCGTGGGGGCGGGGACCCAGTACTTC
TRBD1,.,TRBJ2-1,TRBV7-9,CASSLAGGQGSNEQFF,TGTGCCAGCAGCTTAGCGGGGGGACAGGGGTCAAATGAGCAGTTCTTC
TRBD1,.,TRBJ2-7,TRBV5-6,CASSLGTGDEQYF,TGTGCCAGCAGCTTGGGGACAGGGGACGAGCAGTACTTC
.,.,TRBJ1-2,TRBV5-1,CASSSGTAYGYTF,TGCGCCAGCAGCTCCGGGACGGCTTATGGCTACACCTTC
.,.,TRBJ2-7,TRBV6-1,CASSEHEQYF,TGTGCCAGCAGTGAACACGAGCAGTACTTC
.,once,TRBJ1-5,TRBV2,CASSRTAIDQPQHF,TGTGCCAGCAGCAGGACAGCCATAGATCAGCCCCAGCATTTT
.,.,TRBJ2-5,TRBV4-1,CASSQEGGQQETQYF,TGCGCCAGCAGCCAAGAAGGTGGGCAGCAAGAGACCCAGTACTTC
TRBD1,.,TRBJ2-7,TRBV9,CASSVGRDRPSYEQYF,TGTGCCAGCAGCGTAGGGAGGGACAGGCCGTCCTACGAGCAGTACTTC
.,few,TRBJ1-1,TRBV9,CASSVKGLNTEAFF,TGTGCCAGCAGCGTAAAAGGGCTGAACACTGAAGCTTTCTTT
.,.,TRBJ2-7,TRBV7-2,CASSLVGGGYEQYF,TGTGCCAGCAGCTTAGTAGGGGGTGGGTACGAGCAGTACTTC
.,.,TRBJ2-5,TRBV5-4,CASSLQSKVETQYF,TGTGCCAGCAGCTTGCAGAGCAAGGTGGAGACCCAGTACTTC
TRBD1,.,TRBJ2-1,TRBV6-1,CASSQRDRGLYEQFF,TGTGCCAGCAGCCAAAGGGACAGGGGTTTGTATGAGCAGTTCTTC
TRBD1,.,TRBJ1-5,TRBV11-2,CASSLTQGGQPQHF,TGTGCCAGCAGCTTGACACAGGGGGGCCAGCCCCAGCATTTT
.,.,TRBJ2-3,TRBV4-2,CASSQSYTSTRVKDTQYF,TGTGCCAGCAGCCAATCATACACCTCGACTAGGGTTAAGGATACGCAGTATTTT
.,.,TRBJ2-7,TRBV4-3,CASSQEYGQYSYEQYF,TGCGCCAGCAGCCAAGAGTATGGACAGTACTCCTACGAGCAGTACTTC
.,.,TRBJ1-5,TRBV6-5,CASRPQGRYQPQHF,TGTGCCAGCAGACCCCAGGGTCGGTATCAGCCCCAGCATTTT
.,.,TRBJ2-5,TRBV5-1,CASSLAQETQYF,TGCGCCAGCAGCTTGGCTCAAGAGACCCAGTACTTC
.,.,TRBJ1-2,TRBV7-8,CASSLGLSGGYTF,TGTGCCAGCAGCTTAGGGTTGTCGGGCGGCTACACCTTC
.,.,TRBJ2-6,TRBV13,CASSGGGSGANVLTF,TGTGCCAGCAGCGGTGGCGGGTCTGGGGCCAACGTCCTGACTTTC
.,.,TRBJ2-5,TRBV27,CASSPGGGTQYF,TGTGCCAGCAGTCCCGGTGGGGGGACCCAGTACTTC
TRBD2,.,TRBJ2-7,TRBV11-2,CASRELPSGSYEQYF,TGTGCCAGCAGGGAGTTGCCTAGCGGCTCCTACGAGCAGTACTTC
.,.,TRBJ1-5,TRBV7-2,CASSPSGVYNQPQHF,TGTGCCAGCAGCCCGTCCGGGGTCTACAATCAGCCCCAGCATTTT
.,.,TRBJ2-7,TRBV7-2,CASSLSTYEQYF,TGTGCCAGCAGCCTTTCAACCTACGAGCAGTACTTC
TRBD2,.,TRBJ2-1,TRBV27,CASSSVAGEDDEQFF,TGTGCCAGCAGTTCGGTAGCGGGAGAGGACGATGAGCAGTTCTTC
TRBD1,.,TRBJ1-4,TRBV7-2,CASSYGTGADEKLFF,TGTGCCAGCAGTTACGGGACAGGGGCGGATGAAAAACTGTTTTTT
.,many,TRBJ2-1,TRBV4-1,CASSFRAGHNEQFF,TGCGCCAGCAGCTTCCGGGCGGGACACAATGAGCAGTTCTTC
.,.,TRBJ1-2,TRBV19,CASEGNRESPYYGYTF,TGTGCCAGCGAAGGGAACAGAGAGTCACCATACTATGGCTACACCTTC
TRBD1,.,TRBJ1-2,TRBV7-9,CASSSVGGTGQGGYGYTF,TGTGCCAGCAGCTCGGTCGGGGGCACGGGACAGGGAGGCTATGGCTACACCTTC
.,.,TRBJ2-7,TRBV5-4,CASSWGDLYEQYF,TGTGCCAGCAGCTGGGGGGACTTATACGAGCAGTACTTC
.,few,TRBJ1-1,TRBV4-3,CASSQGAETGNTEAFF,TGCGCCAGCAGCCAAGGTGCTGAGACAGGGAACACTGAAGCTTTCTTT
.,few,TRBJ2-1,TRBV18,CASRRDNEQFF,TGTGCCAGTCGCCGGGACAATGAGCAGTTCTTC
.,.,TRBJ1-6,TRBV5-5,CASSFDRSSSYNSPLHF,TGTGCCAGCAGCTTTGACAGAAGTAGCTCCTATAATTCACCCCTCCACTTT
TRBD2,.,TRBJ2-3,TRBV4-2,CASSQDLLLAGGDTQYF,TGTGCCAGCAGCCAAGACCTCCTACTAGCGGGAGGGGATACGCAGTATTTT
TRBD1,.,TRBJ1-5,TRBV4-1,CASSQPGQGAGQPQHF,TGCGCCAGCAGCCAACCGGGACAGGGGGCAGGTCAGCCCCAGCATTTT
TRBD2,.,TRBJ2-1,TRBV4-2,CASSFSSGRVSYNEQFF,TGTGCCAGCAGCTTTTCAAGCGGGAGGGTTTCCTACAATGAGCAGTTCTTC
TRBD2,many,TRBJ2-7,TRBV4-2,CASSSGGAYEQYF,TGTGCCAGCTCTAGCGGGGGGGCCTACGAGCAGTACTTC
.,few,TRBJ2-2,TRBV5-5,CASSLWNLTGELFF,TGTGCCAGCAGCTTGTGGAATTTAACAGGGGAGCTGTTTTTT
TRBD1,few,TRBJ1-1,TRBV7-6,CASSYGQGAEAFF,TGTGCCAGCAGCTACGGACAGGGGGCTGAAGCTTTCTTT
TRBD2,.,TRBJ2-1,TRBV7-9,CASENSGEYNEQFF,TGTGCCAGCGAGAATAGCGGGGAGTACAATGAGCAGTTCTTC
TRBD1,.,TRBJ1-1,TRBV19,CASTPTGVVDTEAFF,TGTGCCAGTACCCCAACAGGGGTTGTGGACACTGAAGCTTTCTTT
TRBD1,once,TRBJ1-4,TRBV4-3,CASSQDEGITGTGGEKLFF,TGCGCCAGCAGCCAAGATGAGGGGATTACCGGGACAGGGGGTGAAAAACTGTTTTTT
.,.,TRBJ2-1,TRBV7-9,CASSLVLEYNEQFF,TGTGCCAGCAGCTTAGTCTTGGAATACAATGAGCAGTTCTTC